This T cell receptor (beta chain) was captured by sequencing in a study of identical twins. Template switching supplied a universal primer site; unique molecular identifiers were carried on the cDNA. TCRdb reanalysed the 5' RACE reads using MiXCR and keeps one entry per CDR3 protein. The data hold some 300,000 distinct CDR3 sequences, with 9% to 15% observed a single time. This clonotype was recorded many times. The CDR3 length is 15 residues. The junction had 9 bases not matched to a gene; V was cut back by 4 bases and J by 7 bases. The germline CDR1 and CDR2 sequences are SGHRS and YFSETQ. The sample was also linked to a second study, of yellow fever vaccine responses in identical twins.

This sequence joins TRBV5-1 and TRBJ1-5, with 9 bases that match TRBD1. Source material: CD8+ T cells sorted from blood. This TCR was recovered from a young woman in good health. The CDR3 DNA reads as TGCGCCAGCAGCCCAACAGGGGGCGCGGGGCAGCCCCAGCATTTT. Its translation: CASSPTGGAGQPQHF.